The 17 T cell receptor beta chains in this list originate from one sample, sequenced in a study of cytomegalovirus exposure and HLA in healthy donors. In the PCR, 60 Vbeta and 13 Jbeta primers were used. The method was immunoSEQ multiplex PCR; TCRdb's version includes in-frame clones alone and lacks a portion of them. The table records about 120,000 clones, about 59% of them present only once. The sequenced sample consisted of PBMCs. The receptors originated from a woman aged 40 to 50 in good health and CMV-seropositive.

The chain couples TRBV28 to TRBJ2-7; 8 bases map to TRBD1. Unmatched junction bases numbered 6, after V lost 5 bases and J lost 3 bases. The germline gives CDR1 MDHEN, CDR2 SYDVKM. This CDR3 is built from 14 residues. The chain's CDR3 is CASSLGTGSYEQYF. The CDR3 nucleotides are TGTGCCAGCAGTCTAGGGACAGGTAGCTACGAGCAGTACTTC.

This clone was observed a handful of times. The chain carries TRBV4-3 and TRBJ1-2, with D possibly being TRBD1 (6 bases). Germline V gene data show CDR1 as LGHNA and CDR2 as YSLEER. V was shortened by 4 bases and J by 8 bases, with 14 bases between the two germline ends. The CDR3 is 13 residues long. CDR3 in amino acids: CASSLNRVGGYTF. The CDR3 DNA sequence: TGCGCCAGCAGCCTAAACAGGGTGGGGGGCTACACCTTC.

A single count supports this clone. This chain links TRBV4-3 with TRBJ2-1, with TRBD2 identical over 7 bases. Germline loops: CDR1 LGHNA, CDR2 YSLEER. CDR3 length: 15 residues. J lost 6 bases, V lost 1 base, and 6 bases had no gene match. This CDR3 is CASSQVMGGVNEQFF. The CDR3 region has the DNA TGCGCCAGCAGCCAAGTGATGGGGGGGGTCAATGAGCAGTTCTTC.

This clone has just a few counts. V usage is TRBV19 and J usage is TRBJ1-1, with D possibly being TRBD1 (5 bases). V dropped 1 base and J dropped 5 bases, with 11 bases sitting between them. The CDR3 is made up of 14 amino acids. CDR1 is LNHDA and CDR2 is SQIVND in the germline V gene (reference sequence). The CDR3 DNA reads TGTGCCAGTAGTATAGCTCAGGGCTGGACTGAAGCTTTCTTT. This sequence encodes CASSIAQGWTEAFF.

The chain employs TRBV6-6 and TRBJ1-1; 7 bases are a match to TRBD1. CDR3 length equals 15 residues. Germline trimming cut 4 bases from V and 3 bases from J; bases unmatched to any gene: 8. CDR1 MNHNY and CDR2 SVGAGI come from the germline V gene (reference sequence). This CDR3 is CASSFTGARDTEAFF. The CDR3 DNA reads as TGTGCCAGCAGTTTCACAGGGGCGCGGGACACTGAAGCTTTCTTT.

This clone has a handful of counts. The chain links TRBV19 to TRBJ2-7; D may be TRBD2 (6 bases). Deletions cut 5 bases from V and 0 bases from J, with 11 bases between. The germline V gene encodes CDR1 LNHDA and CDR2 SQIVND (reference sequence). This CDR3 has 14 amino acids. CDR3 loop: CASSVSGSSYEQYF. The CDR3 DNA reads TGTGCCAGTAGTGTTAGCGGTAGCTCCTACGAGCAGTACTTC.

The chain uses TRBV28 and TRBJ1-1; D is uncertain. Deletions cut 4 bases from V and 1 base from J, with 7 bases between. Per germline, CDR1 MDHEN and CDR2 SYDVKM. This CDR3 region has 13 residues. CDR3 amino acids: CASSSTKNTEAFF. The CDR3 DNA is TGTGCCAGCAGTTCTACGAAGAACACTGAAGCTTTCTTT. Complete variable domain (other parts from reference TRBV28 and TRBJ1-1): DVKVTQSSRYLVKRTGEKVFLECVQDMDHENMFWYRQDPGLGLRLIYFSYDVKMKEKGDIPEGYSVSREKKERFSLILESASTNQTSMYLCASSSTKNTEAFFGQGTRLTVV.

The rearrangement links TRBV6-1 to TRBJ2-5; TRBD1 might be the D (6 bases). CDR1 is MNHNS, CDR2 SASEGT, per germline. The CDR3 sequence is 15 residues long. Trimming shortened V by 7 bases and J by 5 bases, and 20 bases separated the two germline ends. For the CDR3, the DNA is TGTGCCAGCACCGCGACAGGATCTTATAGGGAGACCCAGTACTTC. This sequence encodes CASTATGSYRETQYF.

V gene TRBV7-9 combines with J gene TRBJ1-3; weak D call: TRBD1 (5 bases). The CDR3 loop spans 15 amino acids. CDR1 is SEHNR and CDR2 is FQNEAQ in the germline V gene (reference sequence). V was shortened by 1 base and J by 2 bases, with 9 bases between the two germline ends. As DNA, the CDR3 is TGTGCCAGCAGCTTAGGGGGGGGTCCTGGAAACACCATATATTTT. Protein product: CASSLGGGPGNTIYF.

This clone was picked up a small number of times. The chain has TRBV6-5 and TRBJ2-5, with 7 bases aligning to TRBD2. V trimming: 5 bases; J trimming: 4 bases; junction bases outside the gene matches: 10. Germline V gene data show CDR1 as MNHEY and CDR2 as SVGAGI. This CDR3 spans 15 amino acids. CDR3 in DNA: TGTGCCAGCAGTCCGGCTGGGGGGGGTGGAGAGACCCAGTACTTC. This gives the protein CASSPAGGGGETQYF.

The V call is TRBV7-3, the J call TRBJ2-3, with TRBD2 identical over 11 bases. CDR1 SGHTA and CDR2 FQGTGA come from the germline V gene. V gave up 3 bases and J gave up 4 bases; unmatched junction bases: 6. This CDR3 has 16 amino acids. The CDR3: CASSFGTSGGADTQYF. Written as DNA, the CDR3 is TGTGCCAGCAGCTTCGGGACTAGCGGAGGGGCAGATACGCAGTATTTT. The full variable domain, rest sourced from reference TRBV7-3 and TRBJ2-3, is GAGVSQTPSNKVTEKGKYVELRCDPISGHTALYWYRQSLGQGPEFLIYFQGTGAADDSGLPNDRFFAVRPEGSVSTLKIQRTERGDSAVYLCASSFGTSGGADTQYFGPGTRLTVL.

The chain is built from TRBV28 and TRBJ1-3; 10 bases are a match to TRBD1. V shed 6 bases, J shed 8 bases, and the junction held 7 bases outside the gene matches. Germline V gene data show CDR1 as MDHEN and CDR2 as SYDVKM. The CDR3 extends over 14 amino acids. The CDR3 region has the DNA TGTGCCAGCAGGGACGACAGGGGGCTAGACACCATATATTTT. This encodes CASRDDRGLDTIYF. Complete variable domain (other parts from reference TRBV28 and TRBJ1-3): DVKVTQSSRYLVKRTGEKVFLECVQDMDHENMFWYRQDPGLGLRLIYFSYDVKMKEKGDIPEGYSVSREKKERFSLILESASTNQTSMYLCASRDDRGLDTIYFGEGSWLTVV.

This chain connects TRBV4-1 to TRBJ2-7; D is uncertain. V was shortened by 1 base and J by 2 bases, with 6 bases between the two germline ends. There are 13 residues in the CDR3. The germline V gene has CDR1 MGHRA and CDR2 YSYEKL. Here the CDR3 reads CASSQGVTYEQYF. The CDR3 bases are TGCGCCAGCAGCCAAGGAGTCACCTACGAGCAGTACTTC.

The CDR3 loop reads CASSLRASGYNEQFF. CDR3 nucleotide sequence: TGTGCCAGCAGCTTAAGGGCTAGCGGTTACAATGAGCAGTTCTTC. The genes are TRBV7-3 and TRBJ2-1; 7 nucleotides align to TRBD2. Trimming cost V 1 base and J 4 bases; bases outside gene matches: 4. Germline CDR1 is SGHTA and CDR2 is FQGTGA. There are 15 residues in the CDR3. The variable domain in full, completed from reference TRBV7-3 and TRBJ2-1, reads GAGVSQTPSNKVTEKGKYVELRCDPISGHTALYWYRQSLGQGPEFLIYFQGTGAADDSGLPNDRFFAVRPEGSVSTLKIQRTERGDSAVYLCASSLRASGYNEQFFGPGTRLTVL.

The V and J genes are TRBV19 and TRBJ1-5, with D possibly matching TRBD1 (5 bases). This CDR3 has 17 residues. From germline, CDR1 is LNHDA and CDR2 SQIVND (reference sequence). The V gene lost 0 bases and the J gene lost 2 bases, with 14 bases spanning the gap. This CDR3 is CASSIDRGGERNQPQHF. The CDR3 region has the DNA TGTGCCAGTAGTATAGATCGGGGCGGGGAACGCAATCAGCCCCAGCATTTT.

This chain uses TRBV9 with TRBJ1-6, with a tentative D call TRBD1 (5 bases). Germline loops: CDR1 SGDLS, CDR2 YYNGEE. The CDR3 loop spans 14 amino acids. Trimming removed 4 bases from V and 8 bases from J, with 13 bases in between. The DNA for the CDR3 is TGTGCCAGCAGCCACCTGGGGGGTGATTCACCCCTCCACTTT. Translated: CASSHLGGDSPLHF.

Only a few counts were recorded for this clone. Compared with germline, one end of the junction differs, possibly owing to a read error. V and J are TRBV5-4 and TRBJ2-5; TRBD2 matches at 9 bases. CDR3 size: 13 residues. Germline lookup yields CDR1 SGHNT and CDR2 YYREEE (reference sequence). CDR3 in DNA: TGTGCCAGCAGCTCCCTCTTAGCGGGAGATAAGAACTTC. The encoded protein is CASSSLLAGDKNF.